The clone carrying this T cell receptor (beta chain) has a handful of counts. Its antigen is not identified. These data belong to a study of cytomegalovirus exposure and HLA in healthy donors. Turning to the study itself: The same platform was used for the 110 or so validation repertoires as for the 650 to 800 first-cohort repertoires, as reported in a later analysis.

Assay used: immunoSEQ multiplex PCR; TCRdb lists only in-frame clones, some missing. The sample has 150,000 to 170,000 clones; around nine tenths are singletons. CDR1 SGDLS and CDR2 YYNGEE come from the germline V gene. The CDR3 is 17 amino acids. J gave up 4 bases and V 3 bases, and 9 bases lay outside the gene matches. Regarding the study as a whole: Cytomegalovirus status was reportedly diagnosed by the classifier with high sensitivity and specificity. Most TCRs appeared rarely, but some public TCRs recurred in many donors.

V usage is TRBV9 and J usage is TRBJ2-2, with 10 bases that match TRBD2. The source material was PBMCs. The clonotype comes from a man in his late teens or twenties in good health and CMV-seropositive. CDR3 DNA sequence: TGTGCCAGCAGCGCGGGAACTAGCGGGGCTTTCACCGGGGAGCTGTTTTTT. Protein: CASSAGTSGAFTGELFF.